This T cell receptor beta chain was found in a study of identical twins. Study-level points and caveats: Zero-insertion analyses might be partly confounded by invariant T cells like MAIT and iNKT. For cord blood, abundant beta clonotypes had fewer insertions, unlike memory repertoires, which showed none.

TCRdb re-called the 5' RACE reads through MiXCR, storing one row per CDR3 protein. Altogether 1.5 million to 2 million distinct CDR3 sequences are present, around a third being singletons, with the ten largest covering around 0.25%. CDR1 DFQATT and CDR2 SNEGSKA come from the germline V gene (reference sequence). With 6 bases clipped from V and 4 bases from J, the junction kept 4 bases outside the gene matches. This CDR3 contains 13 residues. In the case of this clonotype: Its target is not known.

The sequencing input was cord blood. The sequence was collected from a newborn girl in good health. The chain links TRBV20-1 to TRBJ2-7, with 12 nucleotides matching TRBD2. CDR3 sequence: CSAGLAGWYEQYF. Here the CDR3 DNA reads TGCAGTGCCGGACTAGCGGGATGGTACGAGCAGTACTTC.